This T cell receptor beta chain was recovered during a study of molecular identifiers for immune sequencing clone quantification listed by TCRdb under 2018. Regarding the research as a whole: In a replicate experiment, RNA from approximately 22,000 or 94,000 naive CD8 T cells was split into five aliquots, four of which were sequenced. The study was a methods study using CD8 T cells to benchmark molecular-identifier clustering-based TCR repertoire sequencing (MIDCIRS) and TCR RNA copy counting.

This clonotype was counted a few times. Which antigen it targets is not known. Germline and junction disagree at one end, which may indicate a read error. In the germline V gene, CDR1 corresponds to SQVTM and CDR2 to ANQGSEA. The CDR3 runs 12 residues from the cysteine to the phenylalanine. Solely the CDR3 DNA is kept, with 36 bases framed from the first base. General conclusions and limits of the study: Approximately 2.7 recovered TCR RNA copies per cell were obtained by modeling, versus about ten by digital PCR, implying a capture efficiency of 25% to 30%. Identical TCR molecules sharing a barcode could cause highly expanded clone sizes to be underestimated. Naive libraries contained spiked-in Jurkat TCR RNA (10 copies' worth), which is not part of the donor repertoire. Spiked-in Jurkat TCR RNA equal to a single cell's worth was reported to be detectable even within 1,100,000 naive CD8 T cells. In CMV-specific effector cells, clones with more than 20 RNA copies contained over 98% of molecules, whereas in naive cells such clones contained under 1% of molecules. When barcode sub-clustering was not used, chimeric consensus sequences inflated TCR diversity, with chimeras reaching as high as 47%.

The protocol used for the library was PCR. The sample was run on an Illumina HiSeq 4000. Bulk TCR libraries were prepared as previously described, using TCR primers listed in Table S5. Purification of total RNA was performed with the Qiagen AllPrep DNA/RNA kit. Reads from multiple sequencing runs of the same library were pooled before analysis. In the original analysis: Reads were retained only if their TCR constant sequence matched exactly, and those retained reads were trimmed to 150 nt and grouped according to their 12-nt molecular barcodes. Reads inside each barcode group were sub-clustered using a 15% Levenshtein threshold, and a quality-weighted consensus sequence was constructed for each RNA molecule. Non-functional sequences were removed, as were lower-count sequences one edit away from another. Barcode sub-clusters with fewer than 20% of the maximum read count were removed, based on fitting two negative binomial distributions. The public reads were run again by TCRdb, first through fastp at Q25 and then through MiXCR, and only productive beta chains were kept. CDR3 protein sequences are deduplicated, and each keeps its most common genes and DNA. The V and J calls and clone size come from TCRdb's table, not from the authors' own analysis. A total of about 70,000 distinct CDR3 sequences appear in this sample, about a sixth of them only once. The top ten clonotypes cover approximately 1.5% of the sample.

Libraries of naive CD8 T cells were generated from about 19,000 to 1,100,000 sorted cells, with 10%, 30% or 50% of the purified RNA used. Naive CD8 T cells were FACS-sorted as CD8+CD4-CCR7+CD45RA+ on a BD FACSAria II into RLT Plus buffer. To test detection sensitivity, Jurkat RNA equal to about nine TCR copies was added to samples of about 20,000-1,000,000 naive CD8 T cells. CD8 T cells were enriched with RosetteSep CD8+ T Cell Enrichment Cocktail and Ficoll-Paque, followed by ACK red cell lysis. The sequenced sample was naive CD8+ T cells from blood, with Jurkat cell RNA spiked in. The cell subset or site label of this sample denotes: FACS-sorted CD8+CD4-CCR7+CD45RA+ naive T cells. Recombination joined TRBV29-1 with TRBJ2-5, with 8 middle bases fitting TRBD2. This TCR was sampled from a human donor in good health. Some libraries in this study had Jurkat cell RNA spiked in. The DNA sequence follows: TGCAGCGTCCATAGCGGGATGGTGACCCTGTACTTC. Its amino acids are CSVHSGMVTLYF.